The 4 T cell receptor beta chains presented below share a single source sample, sequenced in a study of blood T cell repertoires in COVID-19. This table comes from immunoSEQ multiplex PCR, and its TCRdb copy is limited to in-frame clones, with some not included. The sample lists a few hundred thousand clones; approximately 87% were seen once. Sequencing was performed on peripheral blood. Source of these receptors: a man aged 60 to 69 who had recovered from COVID-19.

This clone was seen once. The rearrangement uses TRBV19 and TRBJ2-6, with 8 bases identical to TRBD1. Trimming at V came to 6 bases and at J to 1 base, leaving 8 bases not matched to a gene. Germline V gene data show CDR1 as LNHDA and CDR2 as SQIVND (reference sequence). The CDR3 spans 17 residues. CDR3 nucleotide sequence: TGTGCCAGTAGAGACAGGGGACAAAGGTCTGGGGCCAACGTCCTGACTTTC. Its translation: CASRDRGQRSGANVLTF. The full variable domain, in which reference TRBV19 and TRBJ2-6 provide the parts outside the CDR3, is DGGITQSPKYLFRKEGQNVTLSCEQNLNHDAMYWYRQDPGQGLRLIYYSQIVNDFQKGDIAEGYSVSREKKESFPLTVTSAQKNPTAFYLCASRDRGQRSGANVLTFGAGSRLTVL.

The rearrangement uses TRBV2 and TRBJ2-3; the match to TRBD2 covers 8 bases. CDR3 length: 13 amino acids. The junction had 4 bases not matched to a gene; V was cut back by 6 bases and J by 5 bases. From germline, CDR1 is SNHLY and CDR2 FYNNEI. The CDR3 is CASSGGVRDTQYF. DNA of the CDR3: TGTGCCAGCAGCGGGGGGGTGAGAGATACGCAGTATTTT.

The CDR3 here is CSVAAGTYEQYF. The CDR3 DNA is TGCAGCGTCGCCGCCGGGACCTACGAGCAGTACTTC. The rearrangement links TRBV29-1 to TRBJ2-7; possibly TRBD2 for D (5 bases). The CDR3 consists of 12 residues. Germline-derived CDR1 and CDR2 are SQVTM and ANQGSEA. V was shortened by 6 bases and J by 2 bases, with 11 bases between the two germline ends.

This sequence joins TRBV6-1 and TRBJ1-3; D gene uncertain. The V gene lost 1 base and the J gene lost 7 bases, with 8 bases spanning the gap. This CDR3 is 13 amino acids long. Germline V CDR1 and CDR2: MNHNS, SASEGT. CDR3: CASSEVVGNTIYF. As DNA, the CDR3 is TGTGCCAGCAGTGAAGTCGTCGGGAACACCATATATTTT.